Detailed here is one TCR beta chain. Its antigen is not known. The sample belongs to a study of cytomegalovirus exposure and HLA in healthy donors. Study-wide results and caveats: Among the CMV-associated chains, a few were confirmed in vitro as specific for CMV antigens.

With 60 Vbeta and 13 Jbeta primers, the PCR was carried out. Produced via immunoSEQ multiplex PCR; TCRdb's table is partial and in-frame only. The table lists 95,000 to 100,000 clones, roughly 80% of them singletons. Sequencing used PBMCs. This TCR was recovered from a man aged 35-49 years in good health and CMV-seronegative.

The DNA of the CDR3 is TGCGCCCGGGGGTCGGCTAATGAAAAACTGTTTTTT. As protein: CARGSANEKLFF. The chain combines TRBV23-1 with TRBJ1-4; a weak D match, TRBD1 (5 bases). TRBV23-1 is an ORF, with its function uncertain. The length of the CDR3 is 12 residues. V lost 11 bases and J lost 3, with 10 bases in between.